The following is a T cell receptor (beta chain) sequence with its context. Its antigen remains unknown. The data are from a study of T cells after yellow fever vaccination. Across the study: Preparation of the low-cell-number fractions used SMART-Seq v4 Ultra Low Input.

Study conclusions and caveats: Overlap between CD4 and CD8 compartments was detected for a small share of clonotypes. Post-booster reappearance was seen for most primary-vaccination clones (around 97% CD4, 75% to 90% CD8). It was a weaker secondary response, yet one that peaked faster, at day 5 versus 15.

From germline, CDR1 is SGHNT and CDR2 YYREEE (reference sequence). V lost 1 base and J lost 0; bases outside the gene matches: 11. The CDR3 contains 19 residues. TCRdb reprocessed the 5' RACE reads with MiXCR, giving one entry per CDR3 protein. The profile shows some 220,000 distinct CDR3 sequences, 2.5% to 3.5% of them singletons. The V gene is TRBV5-4, the J gene TRBJ2-3; 10 bases agree with TRBD2. The sequencing used CD4+ T cells sorted from PBMCs, collected 10 days after the yellow fever booster vaccination. The clonotype originates from a man between 18 and 29 years old who received the YFV17D yellow fever vaccine. The CDR3 nucleotides read TGTGCCAGCAGCTTGAATGCCTTACTAGCGGGGAGCAGCACAGATACGCAGTATTTT. Translating gives CASSLNALLAGSSTDTQYF. The entire variable domain, with the rest obtained from reference TRBV5-4 and TRBJ2-3, is as follows: ETGVTQSPTHLIKTRGQQVTLRCSSQSGHNTVSWYQQALGQGPQFIFQYYREEENGRGNFPPRFSGLQFPNYSSELNVNALELDDSALYLCASSLNALLAGSSTDTQYFGPGTRLTVL.